A single sample gave rise to the 9 T cell receptor beta chains below, sequenced in a study of molecular identifiers for immune sequencing clone quantification. TCRdb fed the PCR reads into MiXCR, producing one record per CDR3 protein. Among around 460,000 distinct CDR3 sequences listed, 20% to 25% were seen once. The specimen was naive CD8+ T cells from blood, with Jurkat cell RNA spiked in. The subset: FACS-sorted CD8+CD4-CCR7+CD45RA+ naive T cells. The receptors stem from a human donor in good health. Some libraries in this study had Jurkat cell RNA spiked in.

This clonotype was recorded a few times. V is TRBV2 and J is TRBJ2-2, with D possibly TRBD1 on 6 matching bases. V shed 4 bases and J shed 14 bases, with 14 bases lying between them. CDR3 length: 12 residues. Germline V gene data show CDR1 as SNHLY and CDR2 as FYNNEI. In nucleotides, the CDR3 is TGTGCCAGCAGTGTTATAACAGGGATACTGTTTTTT. Translation gives CASSVITGILFF.

With respect to this clonotype: A much larger clone differs by one base, so this may be a read error. The chain carries TRBV27 and TRBJ2-2; perhaps TRBD2 as D (6 bases). From germline, CDR1 is MNHEY and CDR2 SMNVEV (reference sequence). This CDR3 has 14 residues. CDR3 in DNA: TGTGCCAGCAGTTTCGGGACGAACACCGGGGGGCTGTTTTTT. It encodes CASSFGTNTGGLFF.

This chain uses TRBV6-5 with TRBJ2-7, with 12 positions matching TRBD2. The CDR3 loop spans 15 amino acids. Germline lookup yields CDR1 MNHEY and CDR2 SVGAGI. Losses at the gene ends were 0 bases for V and 4 bases for J; bases not matched to a gene: 1. The chain's CDR3 is CASSYSLAGGYEQYF. CDR3 coding DNA: TGTGCCAGCAGTTACTCGCTAGCGGGGGGGTACGAGCAGTACTTC.

This clonotype has more than one count but fewer than ten. The rearrangement links TRBV2 to TRBJ2-7, with D possibly being TRBD1 (6 bases). CDR1 and CDR2 from the germline V gene are SNHLY and FYNNEI. The CDR3 consists of 11 residues. The V gene lost 8 bases and the J gene lost 6 bases, with 11 bases spanning the gap. The CDR3 DNA is TGTGCCAGCGGGGACACGAGCGAGCAGTACTTC. Amino acids: CASGDTSEQYF.

In its sample, this clonotype was seen many times. This rearrangement joins TRBV12-3 or TRBV12-4 to TRBJ2-3; D is perhaps TRBD1 (7 bases). V was clipped by 5 bases and J by 1 base, with 16 bases between them. This CDR3 contains 16 residues. Here the CDR3 reads CASSPTLRGGTDTQYF. The DNA for the CDR3 is TGTGCCAGCAGTCCGACGCTCAGGGGGGGCACAGATACGCAGTATTTT.

This clonotype occurred a few times. The rearrangement joins TRBV28 to TRBJ2-1; 9 bases fit TRBD2. The CDR3 spans 15 residues. Losses at the gene ends were 6 bases for V and 10 bases for J; bases not matched to a gene: 13. Germline V gene sequence: CDR1 MDHEN, CDR2 SYDVKM. The CDR3 loop reads CASSFRGGRAGEQFF. The CDR3 region has the DNA TGTGCCAGCAGCTTCAGGGGCGGGAGGGCCGGAGAGCAGTTCTTC.

This chain joins TRBV14 and TRBJ2-1; 12 nucleotides agree with TRBD2. V lost 0 bases and J lost 3; bases outside the gene matches: 6. CDR3 size: 18 residues. CDR1 is SGHDN, CDR2 FVKESK, per germline. CDR3 loop: CASSQDPRLAGVYNEQFF. The CDR3 coding sequence is TGTGCCAGCAGCCAAGATCCCCGACTAGCGGGGGTCTACAATGAGCAGTTCTTC.

This clonotype appeared many times. This chain connects TRBV28 to TRBJ2-1; 8 bases map to TRBD1. The V segment lost 10 bases and the J segment 4 bases; nucleotides outside the gene matches: 9. This CDR3 has 14 residues. Germline assignment: CDR1 MDHEN and CDR2 SYDVKM. In DNA form, the CDR3 reads TGTGCCACTATAATCAGGGGGCCGTACAATGAGCAGTTCTTC. Amino acids: CATIIRGPYNEQFF. Supplemented by reference TRBV28 and TRBJ2-1, the full variable domain reads DVKVTQSSRYLVKRTGEKVFLECVQDMDHENMFWYRQDPGLGLRLIYFSYDVKMKEKGDIPEGYSVSREKKERFSLILESASTNQTSMYLCATIIRGPYNEQFFGPGTRLTVL.

The sample holds many counts of this clonotype. The chain joins TRBV7-9 to TRBJ1-1, with TRBD1 as a possible D gene (6 bases). Germline V gives CDR1 SEHNR, CDR2 FQNEAQ (reference sequence). Trimming pared 0 bases from V and 0 bases from J, leaving 8 bases between. The CDR3 spans 15 residues. CDR3 amino acids: CASSLAQGMNTEAFF. The CDR3 nucleotides read TGTGCCAGCAGCTTAGCGCAGGGGATGAACACTGAAGCTTTCTTT. The whole variable domain, filled in from reference TRBV7-9 and TRBJ1-1, reads DTGVSQNPRHKITKRGQNVTFRCDPISEHNRLYWYRQTLGQGPEFLTYFQNEAQLEKSRLLSDRFSAERPKGSFSTLEIQRTEQGDSAMYLCASSLAQGMNTEAFFGQGTRLTVV.